This entry lists 24 T cell receptor beta chains sequenced from one sample in a study of low-dose radiotherapy and immunotherapy resistance in tumors. Primers targeting TRAV and TRBV primed first-strand cDNA, covering alpha and beta chains. TCRs underwent 15 to 25 PCR cycles of amplification with a constant-region primer and V-primer adapter. Via MiXCR, TCRdb re-called the reads, giving one row per CDR3 protein. The sample has 60,000 or so distinct CDR3 sequences; less than 30% are singletons. The time point was: after trial treatment. Treatment in this sample: LDRT plus nivolumab, ipilimumab, low-dose cyclophosphamide and aspirin (RACIN trial). The specimen comprised PBMCs, sampled after low-dose radiotherapy plus immunotherapy. The receptors stem from a male donor with prostate cancer.

This clonotype was recorded many times. This chain connects TRBV19 to TRBJ1-5; TRBD1 might be the D (6 bases). In germline, CDR1 is LNHDA, CDR2 SQIVND (reference sequence). CDR3 size: 16 residues. V was cut by 4 bases and J by 6 bases, with 19 bases left in between. The DNA of the CDR3 is TGTGCCAGTAGTAGACAGGATTCTGCCTCAGGTCAGCCCCAGCATTTT. Its translation: CASSRQDSASGQPQHF. Variable domain in full (rest from reference TRBV19 and TRBJ1-5): DGGITQSPKYLFRKEGQNVTLSCEQNLNHDAMYWYRQDPGQGLRLIYYSQIVNDFQKGDIAEGYSVSREKKESFPLTVTSAQKNPTAFYLCASSRQDSASGQPQHFGDGTRLSIL.

This clonotype was found many times. The CDR3 coding sequence is TGTGCCAGCCGCCGCCTTGGGGACTTCCACGGCCCCGGGGAGCTGTTTTTT. This translates into CASRRLGDFHGPGELFF. The chain links TRBV6-2 or TRBV6-3 to TRBJ2-2, with D possibly being TRBD2 (6 bases). Germline lookup yields CDR1 MNHEY and CDR2 SVGEGT. Trimming removed 8 bases from V and 6 bases from J, with 25 bases in between. The CDR3 has 17 residues.

Ten or more counts support this clonotype. The rearrangement uses TRBV11-2 and TRBJ2-1, with 14 bases lining up with TRBD2. V was clipped by 10 bases and J by 0 bases; unmatched bases: 17. The germline CDR1 and CDR2 sequences are SGHAT and FQNNGV. The CDR3 contains 20 residues. CDR3 nucleotides: TGTGCCACTTCACCCCCAGGGACTAGCGGGAGTCGGGGCTCCTACAATGAGCAGTTCTTC. Translation: CATSPPGTSGSRGSYNEQFF.

A note on this clonotype: The DNA is omitted, as the CDR3 cannot be located on it reliably, and the CDR3 follows TCRdb's listing. The chain couples TRBV5-1 to TRBJ2-2; the table's TRBD2 call for D was not verified on the DNA. From its first to its last residue, the CDR3 has 22 amino acids. Looked up from germline, CDR1 is SGHRS and CDR2 is YFSETQ. The CDR3 region is CASSMGGLAGANTGELFFFFFF.

This clonotype was recorded only once. V usage is TRBV27 and J usage is TRBJ1-1; D may be TRBD1 (6 bases). The CDR3 has 14 amino acids. Trimming took 0 bases from V and 5 from J, leaving 10 bases between them. The germline V gene has CDR1 MNHEY and CDR2 SMNVEV (reference sequence). Here the CDR3 reads CASSLSGGLTEAFF. The CDR3 nucleotides read TGTGCCAGCAGTTTATCCGGGGGGCTTACTGAAGCTTTCTTT.

The chain employs TRBV2 and TRBJ1-6, with a possible D match to TRBD1 (6 bases). Germline CDR1 and CDR2: SNHLY and FYNNEI. This CDR3 spans 14 amino acids. Deletions cut 8 bases from V and 10 bases from J, with 18 bases between. The CDR3 coding sequence is TGTGCCAGCTCAGACAGGAAAGAAGGCTCACCCCTCCACTTT. Translated: CASSDRKEGSPLHF.

V and J are TRBV20-1 and TRBJ2-6; D call uncertain. CDR3 length: 16 amino acids. Germline V CDR1 and CDR2: DFQATT, SNEGSKA (reference sequence). V was trimmed by 0 bases and J by 0 bases, leaving 9 bases between them. CDR3 sequence reads: CSARDPLFSGANVLTF. CDR3 DNA: TGCAGTGCTAGAGATCCGCTATTCTCTGGGGCCAACGTCCTGACTTTC.

The rearrangement links TRBV7-2 to TRBJ1-4, with a weak D call TRBD1 (5 bases). This CDR3 has 15 residues. Trimming pared 2 bases from V and 0 bases from J, leaving 7 bases between. CDR1 is SGHTA and CDR2 is FQGNSA in the germline V gene. CDR3 coding DNA: TGTGCCAGCAGCTTAACGGGGCCAACTAATGAAAAACTGTTTTTT. Residues: CASSLTGPTNEKLFF.

In this sample, this clonotype turned up many times. The J gene is TRBJ2-7, the V gene TRBV3-1; 9 bases line up with TRBD2. CDR3 length: 14 residues. Trimming removed 4 bases from V and 3 bases from J; junction bases left unmatched: 4. Germline V lookup: CDR1 LGHDT, CDR2 YNNKEL (reference sequence). The CDR3 DNA sequence: TGTGCCAGCAGCCCCCTTAGCGGGGGCTACGAGCAGTACTTC. Protein: CASSPLSGGYEQYF.

This clonotype was detected ten times or more. The V gene is TRBV6-2 or TRBV6-3, the J gene TRBJ1-1; the D gene is possibly TRBD1 (5 bases). Trimming took off 2 bases at V and 0 bases at J, with 10 bases between the two ends. This CDR3 has 15 residues. Germline values: CDR1 MNHEY, CDR2 SVGEGT. Here the CDR3 reads CASSYDRAMNTEAFF. DNA of the CDR3: TGTGCCAGCAGTTACGACAGAGCCATGAACACTGAAGCTTTCTTT.

This clonotype was found many times. The chain couples TRBV18 to TRBJ2-5; D uncertain. V lost 3 bases to trimming and J lost 4 bases, with 18 bases between them. Germline V gene lookup returns CDR1 KGHSH and CDR2 LQKENI. CDR3 length: 16 residues. The CDR3 protein is CASSPSSAELGETQYF. In DNA form, the CDR3 reads TGTGCCAGCTCACCCTCATCGGCGGAGTTAGGAGAGACCCAGTACTTC. Supplemented by reference TRBV18 and TRBJ2-5, the full variable domain reads NAGVMQNPRHLVRRRGQEARLRCSPMKGHSHVYWYRQLPEEGLKFMVYLQKENIIDESGMPKERFSAEFPKEGPSILRIQQVVRGDSAAYFCASSPSSAELGETQYFGPGTRLLVL.

This sequence joins TRBV6-5 and TRBJ2-1; 9 nucleotides agree with TRBD1. This CDR3 has 14 amino acids. V shed 7 bases and J 4 bases; nucleotides not matched to a gene: 5. Germline CDR1 and CDR2: MNHEY and SVGAGI. CDR3 DNA: TGTGCCAGCAACGACAGGGGGTTTTACAATGAGCAGTTCTTC. Translated, it gives CASNDRGFYNEQFF.

This clonotype was counted at least ten times. The rearrangement joins TRBV5-4 to TRBJ1-1, with D unresolved. The CDR3 loop spans 13 amino acids. Germline assignment: CDR1 SGHNT and CDR2 YYREEE (reference sequence). V was trimmed by 1 base and J by 4 bases, leaving 8 bases between them. The CDR3 loop is CASSLTMGTEAFF. The CDR3 coding sequence is TGTGCCAGCAGCTTGACTATGGGCACTGAAGCTTTCTTT.

In its sample, this clonotype was seen many times. The rearrangement links TRBV24-1 to TRBJ2-1; 10 nucleotides line up with TRBD2. The CDR3 contains 15 residues. CDR1 and CDR2 (germline): KGHDR, SFDVKD. With 2 bases clipped from V and 9 bases from J, the junction kept 6 bases outside the gene matches. The DNA of the CDR3 is TGTGCCACCAGTGATTGGGCTAGCGGGAGTTTTGAGCAGTTCTTC. This codes for CATSDWASGSFEQFF.

This clonotype was counted at least ten times. This chain uses TRBV27 with TRBJ2-5; D may match TRBD1 or TRBD2 (6 bases each). The V gene lost 0 bases and the J gene lost 2 bases, with 13 bases spanning the gap. The V gene's germline CDR1 is MNHEY and CDR2 SMNVEV (reference sequence). The CDR3 runs 16 residues. Here the CDR3 DNA reads TGTGCCAGCAGTTTATCGACTAGGGGGGCTCAAGAGACCCAGTACTTC. It yields the protein CASSLSTRGAQETQYF.

This clonotype was observed many times. V and J are TRBV20-1 and TRBJ2-1, with D possibly TRBD1 on 6 matching bases. With 5 bases removed from V and 0 bases from J, the gap between germline ends came to 17 bases. CDR3 length: 16 residues. Germline V gene sequence: CDR1 DFQATT, CDR2 SNEGSKA (reference sequence). As DNA, the CDR3 is TGCAGTGCTCAACCCCGGGACAAAGGCTCCTACAATGAGCAGTTCTTC. This translates into CSAQPRDKGSYNEQFF.

This clonotype was counted many times. This chain joins TRBV5-4 and TRBJ2-7, with D possibly TRBD1 on 6 matching bases. Trimming took 1 base from V and 5 from J, leaving 10 bases between them. Germline V gene data show CDR1 as SGHNT and CDR2 as YYREEE (reference sequence). CDR3 length equals 13 residues. The CDR3 here is CASSLQGMNEQYF. CDR3 in DNA: TGTGCCAGCAGCTTGCAGGGGATGAACGAGCAGTACTTC. Filled out from reference TRBV5-4 and TRBJ2-7, the complete variable domain reads ETGVTQSPTHLIKTRGQQVTLRCSSQSGHNTVSWYQQALGQGPQFIFQYYREEENGRGNFPPRFSGLQFPNYSSELNVNALELDDSALYLCASSLQGMNEQYFGPGTRLTVT.

This clonotype appeared a single time. This is likely an artifact of a read error, given a far larger clone one base away. This sequence joins TRBV5-3 and TRBJ2-1; D is undetermined. TRBV5-3 is an ORF, with its function uncertain. CDR3 length equals 11 residues. The V end was cut by 7 bases, the J end by 7 bases, with 9 bases between. This CDR3 reads CARRRENEQFF. The DNA of the CDR3 is TGTGCCAGACGGAGAGAGAATGAGCAGTTCTTC.

As for this clonotype: A far larger clone is a single base away, which makes a read error likely. This chain uses TRBV13 with TRBJ2-1; TRBD2 matches 7 bases. V lost 6 bases and J lost 13; bases outside the gene matches: 18. Germline loops: CDR1 PRHDT, CDR2 FYEKMQ (reference sequence). The CDR3 is made up of 15 amino acids. CDR3 in DNA: TGTGCCAGCAGTGGTGGTCTAGCGGCAGAAGAGACCCAGTTCTTC. As protein: CASSGGLAAEETQFF.

A remark on this clonotype: A read error likely explains this, since a far larger clone differs by one base. J is TRBJ1-5 and V is TRBV5-3, with a weak D call TRBD1 (6 bases). TRBV5-3 falls under the ORF class, with uncertain function. CDR3 length: 17 amino acids. The CDR3: CASSKGSRGSGNKPQHF. The CDR3 nucleotides are TGTGCCAGCAGCAAAGGGAGCAGGGGATCGGGCAATAAGCCCCAGCATTTT.

This clonotype came up many times. The chain has TRBV28 and TRBJ1-2; weak D call: TRBD1 (5 bases). Germline V gives CDR1 MDHEN, CDR2 SYDVKM. This CDR3 has 15 residues. The V gene lost 7 bases and the J gene lost 4 bases, with 19 bases spanning the gap. CDR3 bases: TGTGCCAGCATTGGGTTACCGGCGGGGGGCTATGGCTACACCTTC. Its protein product is CASIGLPAGGYGYTF.

The table lists this clonotype with many counts. The chain employs TRBV6-6 and TRBJ2-7; no definite D call. Per germline, CDR1 MNHNY and CDR2 SVGAGI (reference sequence). This CDR3 spans 14 amino acids. V was clipped by 4 bases and J by 0 bases, with 10 bases between them. The CDR3 spells CASSFAGGSYEQYF. The CDR3 DNA sequence: TGTGCCAGCAGTTTCGCAGGTGGCTCCTACGAGCAGTACTTC.

This clonotype was observed many times. The chain has TRBV20-1 and TRBJ2-7; 11 positions agree with TRBD2. The germline V gene has CDR1 DFQATT and CDR2 SNEGSKA (reference sequence). The CDR3 sequence is 16 residues long. After removal of 3 bases from V and 5 bases from J, the junction contained 12 bases not matched to a gene. The CDR3 is CSASKDNSGRAHEQYF. Here the CDR3 DNA reads TGCAGTGCTAGCAAAGACAATAGCGGGAGGGCCCACGAGCAGTACTTC.

In its sample, this clonotype was seen many times. The V call is TRBV28, the J call TRBJ2-3; a possible D gene is TRBD1 (5 bases). CDR3 length equals 14 residues. CDR1 is MDHEN and CDR2 is SYDVKM in the germline V gene. V was shortened by 7 bases and J by 7 bases, with 18 bases between the two germline ends. The CDR3 DNA reads as TGTGCCAGCATAGGACAACCCCTCCATCATACGCAGTATTTT. Protein: CASIGQPLHHTQYF.